This entry is about one T cell receptor (beta chain). This entry belongs to a study of blood T cell repertoires in COVID-19. Data came from immunoSEQ multiplex PCR; TCRdb stores just in-frame clones and leaves some out. The table has roughly 210,000 clones, 80% to 85% seen once. The receptor comes from a woman of 80 years or more with COVID-19, enrolled during active disease. Sequenced: peripheral blood.

The CDR3 is CASGGPNSPLHF. Here the CDR3 DNA reads TGTGCCAGCGGGGGCCCCAATTCACCCCTCCACTTT. The V gene is TRBV7-9, the J gene TRBJ1-6; TRBD1 might be the D (6 bases). CDR3 size: 12 residues. Per germline, CDR1 SEHNR and CDR2 FQNEAQ (reference sequence). V dropped 8 bases and J dropped 7 bases, with 9 bases sitting between them.